The 22 T cell receptor beta chains presented below share a single source sample, sequenced in a study of T cells after yellow fever vaccination. TCRdb reprocessed the 5' RACE reads via MiXCR and lists one record per CDR3 protein. This sample has 100,000 to 150,000 distinct CDR3 sequences, with 6% to 8% found just once. This specimen consisted of CD4+ T cells sorted from PBMCs, obtained 10 days after the first yellow fever vaccination. These receptors all come from a man aged 18 to 29 who received the YFV17D yellow fever vaccine.

This clonotype was seen many times. The chain employs TRBV5-1 and TRBJ1-5, with 9 nucleotides matching TRBD1. The CDR3 totals 15 residues. V shed 4 bases, J shed 4 bases, and the junction held 6 bases outside the gene matches. CDR1 and CDR2 (germline): SGHRS, YFSETQ. CDR3 bases: TGCGCCAGCAGCGCACCGGGACAGGGTAATCAGCCCCAGCATTTT. Its protein product is CASSAPGQGNQPQHF.

This clonotype was observed many times. V and J are TRBV5-1 and TRBJ1-4; D unclear. CDR3 length equals 13 residues. V lost 1 base and J 7 bases, leaving 8 bases between the germline ends. CDR1 and CDR2 from the germline V gene are SGHRS and YFSETQ. CDR3 DNA sequence: TGCGCCAGCAGCTTGCCCGCAGGTGAAAAACTGTTTTTT. Its translation: CASSLPAGEKLFF.

This clonotype was picked up many times. The chain has TRBV7-3 and TRBJ2-5; possible D gene TRBD1, 5 bases. CDR3 length equals 13 residues. Germline values: CDR1 SGHTA, CDR2 FQGTGA. The V end lost 8 bases, the J end lost 4 bases, and 14 bases lay between the germline ends. The CDR3: CASGRGSGETQYF. The CDR3 region has the DNA TGTGCCAGCGGTAGGGGAAGTGGAGAGACCCAGTACTTC.

This clonotype came up a few times. The rearrangement uses TRBV4-2 and TRBJ2-6; 9 bases are shared with TRBD2. With V trimmed by 2 bases and J by 5 bases, 16 bases remained unmatched. Germline V lookup: CDR1 LGHNA, CDR2 YNFKEQ. The CDR3 has 20 amino acids. The CDR3 DNA reads as TGTGCCAGCAGCCAACTCCCTCTGGGGCGGGGGGGCCTGAGGGCCAACGTCCTGACTTTC. Its translation is CASSQLPLGRGGLRANVLTF.

This clonotype has a count of ten or more. The chain employs TRBV7-2 and TRBJ2-5; D call uncertain. The germline V gene has CDR1 SGHTA and CDR2 FQGNSA. The CDR3 is made up of 12 amino acids. V was cut by 2 bases and J by 8 bases, with 9 bases left in between. DNA of the CDR3: TGTGCCAGCAGCTTATTAAGATCCACCCAGTACTTC. It encodes CASSLLRSTQYF.

This clonotype was seen repeatedly, ten times or more. CDR3 sequence: CASSLWAGSGGRDEQFF. DNA for the CDR3: TGTGCCAGCAGCCTATGGGCTGGTAGCGGGGGGCGCGATGAGCAGTTCTTC. The chain links TRBV3-1 to TRBJ2-1, with TRBD2 matching over 10 bases. This CDR3 comprises 17 residues. Germline trimming cut 4 bases from V and 8 bases from J; bases unmatched to any gene: 14. Per the germline V gene, CDR1 is LGHDT and CDR2 is YNNKEL (reference sequence).

This clonotype was seen repeatedly, ten times or more. The genes are TRBV6-5 and TRBJ2-3; D not certain. V was trimmed by 4 bases and J by 1 base, leaving 6 bases between them. Germline V gene data show CDR1 as MNHEY and CDR2 as SVGAGI. The CDR3 is 13 amino acids. Written as DNA, the CDR3 is TGTGCCAGCAGTTCTCCAGGCACAGATACGCAGTATTTT. It encodes CASSSPGTDTQYF.

Only a few counts were recorded for this clonotype. The chain uses TRBV19 and TRBJ2-1; 7 bases are shared with TRBD1. Germline trimming cut 1 base from V and 5 bases from J; bases unmatched to any gene: 8. The germline V gene encodes CDR1 LNHDA and CDR2 SQIVND (reference sequence). The CDR3 sequence is 16 residues long. CDR3 loop: CASSIGRQGIDNEQFF. CDR3 bases: TGTGCCAGTAGTATAGGGCGACAGGGAATTGACAATGAGCAGTTCTTC.

The sample holds many counts of this clonotype. The genes are TRBV5-1 and TRBJ2-1; TRBD2 aligns across 11 bases. The CDR3 runs to 14 residues. CDR1 and CDR2 from the germline V gene are SGHRS and YFSETQ. Losses at the gene ends were 7 bases for V and 6 bases for J; bases not matched to a gene: 6. The CDR3 spells CASDSGGAINEQFF. DNA of the CDR3: TGCGCCAGCGATAGCGGGGGGGCCATCAATGAGCAGTTCTTC.

Comments on this clonotype: This clone may be a read error of a much larger clone one base away. DNA for the CDR3: TGCAGTGCTAGAGGTCGGGGCCTGGGGACCCAGGACTTC. Translating gives CSARGRGLGTQDF. The chain has TRBV20-1 and TRBJ2-5, with D possibly called TRBD1 or TRBD2 (5 bases each). The CDR3 spans 13 residues. Germline V lookup: CDR1 DFQATT, CDR2 SNEGSKA (reference sequence).

This clonotype was seen at least ten times. V gene TRBV20-1 combines with J gene TRBJ1-4, with D unclear. V shed 6 bases and J shed 4 bases, with 12 bases lying between them. The CDR3 consists of 13 residues. Germline-derived CDR1 and CDR2 are DFQATT and SNEGSKA (reference sequence). The DNA for the CDR3 is TGCAGTGCCCCGGAAGAGTATAATGAAAAACTGTTTTTT. It is translated as CSAPEEYNEKLFF.

This chain links TRBV11-2 with TRBJ2-1, with TRBD2 identical over 12 bases. The V gene end was trimmed by 3 bases and the J gene end by 7 bases; junction bases not matched to a gene: 7. Germline V gives CDR1 SGHAT, CDR2 FQNNGV. The CDR3 spans 16 residues. The CDR3: CASSLGSSGGENEQFF. The CDR3 DNA reads as TGTGCCAGCAGCTTGGGGTCTAGCGGGGGGGAAAATGAGCAGTTCTTC.

This clonotype was counted at least ten times. The V and J genes are TRBV7-8 and TRBJ2-4; D not certain. Trimming pared 0 bases from V and 3 bases from J, leaving 0 bases between. The CDR3 runs to 12 residues. The germline V gene has CDR1 SGHVS and CDR2 FQNEAQ. In nucleotides, the CDR3 is TGTGCCAGCAGCTTAGCCAAAAACATTCAGTACTTC. Translation: CASSLAKNIQYF.

The sample holds many counts of this clonotype. This chain uses TRBV6-5 with TRBJ1-5; weak D call: TRBD1 (6 bases). The CDR3 runs 14 residues. V gave up 2 bases and J gave up 4 bases, with 9 bases separating them. The germline gives CDR1 MNHEY, CDR2 SVGAGI. CDR3 sequence reads: CASSYVQGNQPQHF. Written as DNA, the CDR3 is TGTGCCAGCAGTTACGTCCAGGGGAATCAGCCCCAGCATTTT.

The sample holds many counts of this clonotype. This chain connects TRBV10-3 to TRBJ2-1; D is ambiguous. This CDR3 contains 13 residues. Germline CDR1 is ENHRY and CDR2 is SYGVKD. The V end was cut by 4 bases, the J end by 3 bases, with 7 bases between. CDR3 DNA sequence: TGTGCCATCAGTGCGACACTCTACAATGAGCAGTTCTTC. Amino acid sequence: CAISATLYNEQFF.

This clonotype came up a few times. The chain uses TRBV7-2 and TRBJ2-5; D is perhaps TRBD2 (6 bases). The V gene lost 5 bases and the J gene lost 4 bases, with 20 bases spanning the gap. Looked up from germline, CDR1 is SGHTA and CDR2 is FQGNSA. The CDR3 contains 16 residues. The CDR3 protein is CASSPFNGGARETQYF. CDR3 coding DNA: TGTGCCAGCAGCCCGTTTAACGGCGGGGCGCGAGAGACCCAGTACTTC.

This clonotype has at least ten counts. The chain joins TRBV7-2 to TRBJ1-5; D is unresolved. Germline values: CDR1 SGHTA, CDR2 FQGNSA. The CDR3 runs 12 residues. Trimming stripped 0 bases from V and 4 bases from J, with 1 base between. The CDR3 loop reads CASSLANQPQHF. For the CDR3, the DNA is TGTGCCAGCAGCTTAGCAAATCAGCCCCAGCATTTT.

This clonotype was detected only once. The V gene is TRBV6-1, the J gene TRBJ1-6; D possibly corresponds to TRBD1 (6 bases). In germline, CDR1 is MNHNS, CDR2 SASEGT. The CDR3 is 13 residues long. V was shortened by 10 bases and J by 9 bases, with 16 bases between the two germline ends. Here the CDR3 DNA reads TGTGCCACCGAAAGTGGGGGCGGTTCACCCCTCCACTTT. Translation gives CATESGGGSPLHF.

The table lists this clonotype with a few counts. This chain uses TRBV12-3 or TRBV12-4 with TRBJ1-2, with D perhaps matching TRBD1 (5 bases). Between the trimmed V and J ends, which lost 5 bases and 11 bases, there was a span of 18 bases. CDR3 length equals 13 residues. In DNA form, the CDR3 reads TGTGCCAGCAGTCCCGGGACCGACCTAGGTTACACCTTC. Translation gives CASSPGTDLGYTF.

The chain is built from TRBV5-1 and TRBJ2-5, with D perhaps TRBD1 or TRBD2 (5 bases each). This CDR3 spans 15 amino acids. V gave up 5 bases and J gave up 0 bases, with 14 bases separating them. Germline assignment: CDR1 SGHRS and CDR2 YFSETQ. CDR3: CASRNIGTHQETQYF. The DNA of the CDR3 is TGCGCCAGCAGAAATATCGGGACCCACCAAGAGACCCAGTACTTC.

This clonotype was detected many times. The V call is TRBV20-1, the J call TRBJ2-7; D may be TRBD2 (6 bases). Trimming took off 0 bases at V and 0 bases at J, with 9 bases between the two ends. The CDR3 spans 14 residues. Germline V CDR1 and CDR2: DFQATT, SNEGSKA (reference sequence). Here the CDR3 reads CSARDFGSSYEQYF. In DNA, the CDR3 is TGCAGTGCTAGAGATTTCGGGAGCTCCTACGAGCAGTACTTC.

The chain employs TRBV4-1 and TRBJ1-4; D perhaps matches TRBD1 (6 bases). V lost 1 base and J 12 bases, leaving 15 bases between the germline ends. Germline V gene lookup returns CDR1 MGHRA and CDR2 YSYEKL. The length of the CDR3 is 14 residues. This CDR3 is CASSQVTGMIELFF. In nucleotides, the CDR3 is TGCGCCAGCAGCCAAGTTACAGGGATGATTGAACTGTTTTTT.